This entry lists 23 T cell receptor beta chains sequenced from one sample in a study of blood T cells in healthy people across ages. The authors ran a second PCR of roughly 6 to 12 cycles using a sample-barcoded 5' primer and a J-beta primer mix. TCRdb re-called the 5' RACE reads through MiXCR, storing one row per CDR3 protein. The table has about 1 million distinct CDR3 sequences, 40% to 45% seen once. The source material was blood. The receptors were sampled from a woman aged 60 to 75 in good health.

This clonotype came up a few times. This chain uses TRBV12-3 or TRBV12-4 with TRBJ2-1, with D perhaps matching TRBD2 (6 bases). Trimming removed 3 bases from V and 5 bases from J, with 17 bases in between. This CDR3 is built from 16 residues. Here the CDR3 reads CASSLRGGITDNEQFF. The CDR3 region has the DNA TGTGCCAGCAGTTTGCGAGGCGGGATAACTGACAATGAGCAGTTCTTC.

The V call is TRBV12-3 or TRBV12-4, the J call TRBJ2-4, with 7 positions matching TRBD2. Matching the DNA end better, TRBJ2-5 makes the J call doubtful. The CDR3 totals 14 residues. The DNA for the CDR3 is TGTGCCAGCAGTTTAAGGGCTAGCGGAGAGACCCAGTACTTC. This sequence encodes CASSLRASGETQYF.

Concerning this clonotype itself: A much more abundant neighbour one base away suggests this may be a read error. The chain is built from TRBV5-8 and TRBJ2-5; perhaps D is TRBD1 or TRBD2 (5 bases each). This CDR3 is built from 15 residues. V lost 5 bases to trimming and J lost 4 bases, with 18 bases between them. CDR1 and CDR2 (germline): SGHTS, YDEGEE. The CDR3 loop reads CASRPGRAGGETQYF. In nucleotides, the CDR3 is TGTGCCAGCAGACCCGGACGAGCTGGGGGAGAGACCCAGTACTTC. The full variable domain, with the rest looked up from reference TRBV5-8 and TRBJ2-5, is EAGVTQSPTHLIKTRGQQATLRCSPISGHTSVYWYQQALGLGLQFLLWYDEGEERNRGNFPPRFSGRQFPNYSSELNVNALELEDSALYLCASRPGRAGGETQYFGPGTRLLVL.

The chain uses TRBV7-9 and TRBJ2-3; TRBD1 aligns across 11 bases. The germline V gene has CDR1 SEHNR and CDR2 FQNEAQ (reference sequence). The CDR3 is 15 residues long. V dropped 5 bases and J dropped 5; count of bases not matched to a gene: 6. This chain's CDR3 is CASSPGQGALDTQYF. CDR3 nucleotides: TGTGCCAGCAGCCCAGGACAGGGGGCGTTAGATACGCAGTATTTT.

The chain combines TRBV3-1 with TRBJ1-3, with a tentative D call TRBD1 (6 bases). The V end lost 4 bases, the J end lost 4 bases, and 14 bases lay between the germline ends. Looked up from germline, CDR1 is LGHDT and CDR2 is YNNKEL (reference sequence). The CDR3 sequence is 15 residues long. The CDR3 loop reads CASSLTKGGGNTIYF. The DNA for the CDR3 is TGTGCCAGCAGCCTCACGAAAGGGGGAGGAAACACCATATATTTT.

J is TRBJ2-3 and V is TRBV7-9; D is uncertain. The germline CDR1 and CDR2 sequences are SEHNR and FQNEAQ (reference sequence). V was cut by 0 bases and J by 10 bases, with 14 bases left in between. The CDR3 runs 14 residues. The CDR3, as DNA: TGTGCCAGCAGCTTAGCGCTTGAAGAAGGTGCGCAGTATTTT. Translation: CASSLALEEGAQYF.

The chain links TRBV6-1 to TRBJ1-2; D is possibly TRBD1 (6 bases). Germline loops: CDR1 MNHNS, CDR2 SASEGT. The CDR3 is 13 amino acids. Trimming shortened V by 7 bases and J by 2 bases, and 11 bases separated the two germline ends. The CDR3 loop is CASKDSINYGYTF. The CDR3 nucleotides read TGTGCCAGCAAGGACAGCATAAACTATGGCTACACCTTC.

This clonotype appeared once. J is TRBJ2-3 and V is TRBV24-1; 11 bases fit TRBD2. The CDR3 covers 17 residues. Trimming removed 4 bases from V and 6 bases from J; junction bases left unmatched: 11. Germline V CDR1 and CDR2: KGHDR, SFDVKD. The CDR3 coding sequence is TGTGCCACCAGTGAGACGACTAGCGGGACTAGTGTGGATACGCAGTATTTT. Translation gives CATSETTSGTSVDTQYF.

This clonotype showed up just a few times. The rearrangement uses TRBV29-1 and TRBJ1-2; 7 positions match TRBD1. Germline V lookup: CDR1 SQVTM, CDR2 ANQGSEA. There are 12 residues in the CDR3. The J segment lost 2 bases and the V segment lost 5 bases, leaving 2 bases of the junction unmatched. The CDR3 here is CSVTTGNYGYTF. The DNA for the CDR3 is TGCAGCGTTACGACAGGGAACTATGGCTACACCTTC.

The chain recombines TRBV12-3 or TRBV12-4 with TRBJ2-5, with D possibly being TRBD2 (6 bases). Trimming took 6 bases from V and 2 from J, leaving 19 bases between them. This CDR3 comprises 16 residues. CDR3 in amino acids: CASRAPGDPIQETQYF. CDR3 in DNA: TGTGCCAGCAGGGCCCCGGGAGACCCCATTCAAGAGACCCAGTACTTC.

Worth noting for this clonotype: The junction does not match germline at one end; this may be a read error. J is TRBJ2-3 and V is TRBV12-5; TRBD2 agrees at 7 bases. This CDR3 contains 14 residues. Germline V gene sequence: CDR1 LGHNT, CDR2 FRNRAP. DNA of the CDR3: TGTGCTAGTGGTTTTGGCGGGAGTGGGGATACGCGGTATTTT. This translates into CASGFGGSGDTRYF.

The chain recombines TRBV20-1 with TRBJ2-5; 9 nucleotides match TRBD2. There are 14 residues in the CDR3. Trimming removed 6 bases from V and 2 bases from J; junction bases left unmatched: 7. In germline, CDR1 is DFQATT, CDR2 SNEGSKA (reference sequence). The CDR3 reads CSAALAGIQETQYF. CDR3 nucleotide sequence: TGCAGTGCGGCACTAGCGGGTATACAAGAGACCCAGTACTTC.

The chain couples TRBV25-1 to TRBJ2-4; D remains unclear. The CDR3 totals 15 residues. Germline loops: CDR1 MGHDK, CDR2 SYGVNS. V lost 4 bases, J lost 0 bases, and 10 bases lay in between. The CDR3 DNA sequence: TGTGCCAGCAGTGCGCAAGGGATAGCCAAAAACATTCAGTACTTC. This codes for CASSAQGIAKNIQYF.

This clonotype was picked up a small number of times. V gene TRBV24-1 combines with J gene TRBJ2-3, with D possibly called TRBD1 or TRBD2 (5 bases each). The CDR3 is 18 residues long. With 4 bases removed from V and 1 base from J, the gap between germline ends came to 20 bases. Germline V CDR1 and CDR2: KGHDR, SFDVKD. The DNA for the CDR3 is TGTGCCACCAGTGACCCCGTCGGGGACGTACGACGCACAGATACGCAGTATTTT. It translates to CATSDPVGDVRRTDTQYF.

The chain couples TRBV3-1 to TRBJ2-3; D is unresolved. Trimming stripped 0 bases from V and 0 bases from J, with 7 bases between. CDR1 and CDR2 (germline): LGHDT, YNNKEL (reference sequence). The CDR3 consists of 15 residues. This CDR3 reads CASSQETSSTDTQYF. The CDR3 bases are TGTGCCAGCAGCCAAGAGACTTCTAGCACAGATACGCAGTATTTT.

The chain combines TRBV20-1 with TRBJ2-5; 8 nucleotides agree with TRBD2. The CDR3 sequence is 14 residues long. CDR1 and CDR2 (germline): DFQATT, SNEGSKA (reference sequence). The V gene end was trimmed by 3 bases and the J gene end by 4 bases; junction bases not matched to a gene: 7. The CDR3 nucleotides are TGCAGTGCTAGTCTTGGAGCGGGAGCAGAGACCCAGTACTTC. It encodes CSASLGAGAETQYF.

The chain carries TRBV5-4 and TRBJ2-5; TRBD2 aligns across 13 bases. From germline, CDR1 is SGHNT and CDR2 YYREEE (reference sequence). Germline trimming cut 4 bases from V and 3 bases from J; bases unmatched to any gene: 6. This CDR3 has 16 residues. CDR3 residues: CASSAGLAGKEETQYF. The CDR3 DNA reads TGTGCCAGCAGCGCGGGACTAGCGGGAAAGGAAGAGACCCAGTACTTC. Looking up the rest from reference TRBV5-4 and TRBJ2-5 gives the full variable domain: ETGVTQSPTHLIKTRGQQVTLRCSSQSGHNTVSWYQQALGQGPQFIFQYYREEENGRGNFPPRFSGLQFPNYSSELNVNALELDDSALYLCASSAGLAGKEETQYFGPGTRLLVL.

The J gene is TRBJ2-3, the V gene TRBV7-9, with 7 nucleotides matching TRBD2. CDR1 SEHNR and CDR2 FQNEAQ come from the germline V gene (reference sequence). This CDR3 has 16 residues. V shed 4 bases, J shed 2 bases, and the junction held 9 bases outside the gene matches. CDR3 region: CASSSTSDRPTDTQYF. The DNA for the CDR3 is TGTGCCAGCAGCTCCACTAGCGACCGACCCACAGATACGCAGTATTTT.

This clonotype appeared many times. The chain joins TRBV2 to TRBJ2-1; TRBD2 aligns across 8 bases. Germline V gene lookup returns CDR1 SNHLY and CDR2 FYNNEI. There are 16 residues in the CDR3. J was trimmed by 0 bases and V by 6 bases; bases with no gene match: 7. This CDR3 is CASSREGGSSYNEQFF. In DNA, the CDR3 is TGTGCCAGCAGCCGGGAGGGCGGAAGCTCCTACAATGAGCAGTTCTTC.

In this sample, this clonotype turned up a few times. The CDR3 region has the DNA TGTGCCAGCAGCTTCGACAGTTCCCAGCATTTT. It encodes CASSFDSSQHF. This chain connects TRBV7-2 to TRBJ1-5, with D possibly being TRBD1 (5 bases). Trimming took off 3 bases at V and 11 bases at J, with 8 bases between the two ends. The germline gives CDR1 SGHTA, CDR2 FQGNSA. This CDR3 is 11 amino acids long.

The chain employs TRBV12-3 or TRBV12-4 and TRBJ2-2; D gene unclear. There are 13 residues in the CDR3. Trimming cost V 4 bases and J 6 bases, with 9 bases left between them. The CDR3 spells CASSSAPAGELFF. The DNA for the CDR3 is TGTGCCAGCAGTTCTGCCCCCGCCGGGGAGCTGTTTTTT.

The V gene is TRBV11-2, the J gene TRBJ2-5, with TRBD1 as a possible D gene (5 bases). CDR3 length equals 15 residues. The V end lost 2 bases, the J end lost 1 base, and 11 bases lay between the germline ends. CDR1 is SGHAT, CDR2 FQNNGV, per germline. CDR3 sequence (DNA): TGTGCCAGCAGCTTAAGTGACAGTTCCCAAGAGACCCAGTACTTC. The encoded protein is CASSLSDSSQETQYF.

This clonotype was detected only once. One end of the junction fails to match germline, which may point to a read error. The rearrangement links TRBV4-1 to TRBJ2-7; D possibly corresponds to TRBD2 (5 bases). Germline V gene sequence: CDR1 MGHRA, CDR2 YSYEKL. The CDR3 totals 15 residues. The CDR3 loop reads CVSSQNDGLSYEQYF. In nucleotides, the CDR3 is TGCGTCAGCAGCCAGAATGACGGACTTTCCTACGAGCAGTACTTC.